A single TCR beta chain is shown here with its context. CDR1 is GTSNPN, CDR2 SVGIG, per germline (reference sequence). V lost 3 bases and J 7 bases, leaving 15 bases between the germline ends. The CDR3 sequence is 13 residues long. Assay: immunoSEQ multiplex PCR; the TCRdb copy retains only in-frame clones and omits some. The sample lists tens of thousands of clones, about nine tenths occurring once. The entry originates in a study of T cell changes during pregnancy in multiple sclerosis. V gene TRBV30 combines with J gene TRBJ1-2; TRBD1 might be the D (5 bases). The receptor was derived from a female donor in good health, enrolled as a control in a pregnancy study. Sequencing was performed on peripheral blood, taken after pregnancy. The CDR3 nucleotides are TGTGCCTGGAGGTCCACAGGTGAAAGTGGCTACACCTTC. Protein product: CAWRSTGESGYTF.